The source of this TCR beta chain is a study of cytomegalovirus exposure and HLA in healthy donors. Germline V lookup: CDR1 LGHNA, CDR2 YSLEER. Trimming left V 0 bases short and J 1 base short, with 7 bases between. The length of the CDR3 is 16 residues. Findings of the study overall: Presence/absence analyses assumed roughly uniform sequencing depth across donors, which may not hold. Among TCR beta chains of equal frequency, HLA-associated ones were more clonally expanded in a later analysis.

PCR primers comprised 60 Vbeta and 13 Jbeta primers. Methods used by the authors: An analysis performed later counted 72 million or so unique TCR beta chains (approximately 12 million of them shared). Sequenced by immunoSEQ multiplex PCR; TCRdb stores in-frame clones only, minus some. V and J calls plus clone size are reproduced from that table; the DNA served to infer D and trimming. Here the sample spans about 150,000 clones, roughly 82% being singletons. Points on this clone: The target antigen is unknown.

The specimen sequenced was PBMCs. The chain combines TRBV4-3 with TRBJ2-6; no reliable D call. The receptor comes from a man between 25 and 39 years old in good health and CMV-seropositive. CDR3 sequence (DNA): TGCGCCAGCAGCCAAGAGCCCGGGTCTGGGGCCAACGTCCTGACTTTC. Encoded protein: CASSQEPGSGANVLTF.